Shown below are 23 T cell receptor beta chains from a single sample sequenced in a study of cytomegalovirus exposure and HLA in healthy donors. Primers: 60 Vbeta forward and 13 Jbeta reverse. Generated by immunoSEQ multiplex PCR, the TCRdb table keeps only in-frame clones and is missing some. The sample has approximately 130,000 clones, over 65% seen once. The sample comprised PBMCs. All receptors derive from a female donor in good health and CMV-seropositive.

The chain recombines TRBV19 with TRBJ1-5, with 9 bases lining up with TRBD1. V lost 4 bases, J lost 4 bases, and 2 bases stayed unmatched. Germline CDR1 reads LNHDA; CDR2 reads SQIVND (reference sequence). This CDR3 is built from 14 residues. The CDR3 DNA reads TGTGCCAGTAGTAGGGACAGGGATAATCAGCCCCAGCATTTT. Translated: CASSRDRDNQPQHF.

The genes are TRBV13 and TRBJ2-7; 7 bases align to TRBD2. V was pared by 5 bases and J by 2 bases, with 6 bases of the junction left unmatched. CDR1 and CDR2 from the germline V gene are PRHDT and FYEKMQ (reference sequence). CDR3 size: 14 residues. The CDR3 coding sequence is TGTGCCAGCAGCCATTGGGGGGGAGCCTACGAGCAGTACTTC. Translation gives CASSHWGGAYEQYF. Together with reference TRBV13 and TRBJ2-7, the CDR3 gives the full variable domain: AAGVIQSPRHLIKEKRETATLKCYPIPRHDTVYWYQQGPGQDPQFLISFYEKMQSDKGSIPDRFSAQQFSDYHSELNMSSLELGDSALYFCASSHWGGAYEQYFGPGTRLTVT.

The J gene is TRBJ1-2, the V gene TRBV11-2; 8 bases are shared with TRBD1. The CDR3 is 15 residues long. After removal of 5 bases from V and 3 bases from J, the junction contained 8 bases not matched to a gene. The germline gives CDR1 SGHAT, CDR2 FQNNGV. CDR3 region: CASSRDRRRDYGYTF. As DNA, the CDR3 is TGTGCCAGCAGCAGGGACAGGCGGCGGGACTATGGCTACACCTTC.

This clone was observed a handful of times. This rearrangement joins TRBV28 to TRBJ1-6; TRBD1 aligns across 8 bases. In germline, CDR1 is MDHEN, CDR2 SYDVKM. V dropped 4 bases and J dropped 0; count of bases not matched to a gene: 14. The CDR3 extends over 20 amino acids. CDR3 region: CASSYRTGLSLSSYNSPLHF. As DNA, the CDR3 is TGTGCCAGCAGTTACCGGACAGGGCTCAGCCTAAGCTCCTATAATTCACCCCTCCACTTT.

This clone appeared once. J is TRBJ2-7 and V is TRBV11-2; 7 nucleotides match TRBD2. Germline CDR1 reads SGHAT; CDR2 reads FQNNGV. The CDR3 runs 13 residues. The V gene end was trimmed by 1 base and the J gene end by 9 bases; junction bases not matched to a gene: 6. The CDR3 coding sequence is TGTGCCAGCAGCTTAGGGGGGGGTAGTGGGCAGTACTTC. Its translation is CASSLGGGSGQYF.

The J gene is TRBJ1-1, the V gene TRBV28, with 9 bases that match TRBD1. The CDR3 consists of 16 residues. The germline gives CDR1 MDHEN, CDR2 SYDVKM. Unmatched junction bases numbered 12, after V lost 10 bases and J lost 0 bases. Here the CDR3 reads CATAPGTGFMNTEAFF. The CDR3 region has the DNA TGTGCCACCGCTCCGGGGACAGGGTTTATGAACACTGAAGCTTTCTTT.

The rearrangement joins TRBV19 to TRBJ2-4; tentative D call: TRBD2 (7 bases). V lost 5 bases to trimming and J lost 13 bases, with 27 bases between them. Germline V gene data show CDR1 as LNHDA and CDR2 as SQIVND (reference sequence). The CDR3 runs to 16 residues. As DNA, the CDR3 is TGTGCCAGTAGTCCGAAGGGACTAACTAGCAGGGGCCTACAGTACTTC. Encoded protein: CASSPKGLTSRGLQYF.

This sequence joins TRBV19 and TRBJ2-7; D ambiguous. This CDR3 contains 14 residues. Germline assignment: CDR1 LNHDA and CDR2 SQIVND (reference sequence). V lost 5 bases and J lost 0, with 11 bases in between. Here the CDR3 DNA reads TGTGCCAGTAGTCCCCGATTTAGCTCCTACGAGCAGTACTTC. Amino acid sequence: CASSPRFSSYEQYF.

V is TRBV2 and J is TRBJ1-1, with D unresolved. V shed 1 base and J shed 4 bases, with 13 bases lying between them. This CDR3 region has 15 residues. Germline-derived CDR1 and CDR2 are SNHLY and FYNNEI. The CDR3: CASSEEAGTLTEAFF. CDR3 bases: TGTGCCAGCAGTGAAGAGGCAGGTACTCTCACTGAAGCTTTCTTT.

CDR3 DNA sequence: TGCGCCAGCAGTGCGGCCCCTGACAGGTACACAGATACGCAGTATTTT. Residues: CASSAAPDRYTDTQYF. V usage is TRBV10-1 and J usage is TRBJ2-3; TRBD1 might be the D (6 bases). V dropped 4 bases and J dropped 2 bases, with 16 bases sitting between them. CDR3 length: 16 residues. The germline CDR1 and CDR2 sequences are WNHNN and SYGVQD (reference sequence).

The V gene is TRBV30, the J gene TRBJ1-2, with TRBD1 matching 7 bases. This CDR3 spans 12 amino acids. Per germline, CDR1 GTSNPN and CDR2 SVGIG (reference sequence). CDR3 residues: CDGQEEYYGYTF. In DNA, the CDR3 is TGTGACGGACAGGAGGAGTACTATGGCTACACCTTC.

This chain joins TRBV6-4 and TRBJ2-2; a possible D gene is TRBD1 (6 bases). Germline V gene data show CDR1 as MRHNA and CDR2 as SNTAGT. V was pared by 4 bases and J by 7 bases, with 13 bases between. The length of the CDR3 is 14 residues. CDR3 bases: TGTGCCAGCAGTGCACAGGGATCCAGCGGGGAGCTGTTTTTT. This gives the protein CASSAQGSSGELFF.

This clone has only one observation. V usage is TRBV18 and J usage is TRBJ1-2, with a possible D match to TRBD1 (5 bases). Germline V gene sequence: CDR1 KGHSH, CDR2 LQKENI. The CDR3 contains 14 residues. Trimming removed 4 bases from V and 6 bases from J, with 15 bases in between. The DNA for the CDR3 is TGTGCCAGCTCACGGCTGGGGGACTTTGATGGCTACACCTTC. Protein sequence: CASSRLGDFDGYTF.

V usage is TRBV30 and J usage is TRBJ2-7; 15 nucleotides line up with TRBD2. The CDR3 runs 15 residues. Germline V gene data show CDR1 as GTSNPN and CDR2 as SVGIG (reference sequence). The V segment lost 2 bases and the J segment 6 bases; nucleotides outside the gene matches: 5. CDR3 in amino acids: CAWSRTSGGATEQYF. Written as DNA, the CDR3 is TGTGCCTGGAGTAGGACTAGCGGGGGGGCGACCGAGCAGTACTTC.

This clone was seen only once. The chain is built from TRBV19 and TRBJ2-4, with D perhaps TRBD2 (6 bases). CDR3 length: 14 amino acids. Germline V gene sequence: CDR1 LNHDA, CDR2 SQIVND (reference sequence). With 0 bases removed from V and 6 bases from J, the gap between germline ends came to 9 bases. CDR3 nucleotides: TGTGCCAGTAGTATAGATGGAGGGATAAACATTCAGTACTTC. This encodes CASSIDGGINIQYF.

This clone was observed a handful of times. The chain joins TRBV25-1 to TRBJ2-1, with 10 bases matching TRBD2. J lost 7 bases, V lost 7 bases, and 10 bases had no gene match. Germline V lookup: CDR1 MGHDK, CDR2 SYGVNS. CDR3 length: 15 residues. CDR3 DNA sequence: TGTGCCAGCACCAGCGGGAGGGCCGGCCGGAATGAGCAGTTCTTC. It translates to CASTSGRAGRNEQFF.

This clone was counted between two and nine times. The chain combines TRBV6-5 with TRBJ2-7; the match to TRBD1 covers 7 bases. The CDR3 extends over 15 amino acids. Germline CDR1 is MNHEY and CDR2 is SVGAGI. V shed 6 bases, J shed 3 bases, and the junction held 11 bases outside the gene matches. The CDR3 loop is CASSRKPGQLYEQYF. The CDR3 region has the DNA TGTGCCAGCAGCCGCAAACCGGGACAGCTCTACGAGCAGTACTTC.

The rearrangement links TRBV19 to TRBJ1-1; tentatively, D is TRBD1 (6 bases). The CDR3 spans 15 residues. The ends were cut back, 0 bases at V and 1 base at J, with 9 bases in the middle. The germline gives CDR1 LNHDA, CDR2 SQIVND (reference sequence). For the CDR3, the DNA is TGTGCCAGTAGTATAGAAGGGGGGGCGAACACTGAAGCTTTCTTT. Translation gives CASSIEGGANTEAFF.

Only one count was recorded for this clone. The chain joins TRBV7-6 to TRBJ2-3; the match to TRBD2 covers 9 bases. CDR1 and CDR2 from the germline V gene are SGHVS and FNYEAQ. The CDR3 totals 15 residues. Losses at the gene ends were 1 base for V and 14 bases for J; bases not matched to a gene: 13. The CDR3 DNA is TGTGCCAGCAGCTTAGATAGGATAGCGGGAGACCGGGTGTATTTT. Its translation: CASSLDRIAGDRVYF.

The chain has TRBV4-1 and TRBJ2-1, with D perhaps TRBD2 (6 bases). Deletions cut 5 bases from V and 8 bases from J, with 13 bases between. Germline values: CDR1 MGHRA, CDR2 YSYEKL. This CDR3 contains 13 residues. CDR3 DNA sequence: TGCGCCAGCAGCGGGACTGCACGGGATGAGCAGTTCTTC. Amino acid sequence: CASSGTARDEQFF.

The rearrangement joins TRBV19 to TRBJ2-3; D is possibly TRBD1 (6 bases). The CDR3 runs to 15 residues. CDR1 and CDR2 (germline): LNHDA, SQIVND (reference sequence). Trimming left V 7 bases short and J 3 bases short, with 17 bases between. CDR3 region: CASTKTGSRTDTQYF. The CDR3 DNA reads as TGTGCCAGTACGAAAACAGGGAGTCGGACAGATACGCAGTATTTT. Combining the CDR3 with reference TRBV19 and TRBJ2-3 gives the whole variable domain DGGITQSPKYLFRKEGQNVTLSCEQNLNHDAMYWYRQDPGQGLRLIYYSQIVNDFQKGDIAEGYSVSREKKESFPLTVTSAQKNPTAFYLCASTKTGSRTDTQYFGPGTRLTVL.

This sequence joins TRBV12-5 and TRBJ1-4; D unclear. Trimming stripped 7 bases from V and 0 bases from J, with 24 bases between. The CDR3 length is 19 residues. Germline assignment: CDR1 LGHNT and CDR2 FRNRAP. The CDR3: CASAGTSKHGEATNEKLFF. As DNA, the CDR3 is TGTGCTAGTGCAGGAACATCAAAACACGGGGAAGCAACTAATGAAAAACTGTTTTTT.

This clone was seen more than once but under ten times. The CDR3 sequence is CASSYTGTGNTGELFF. CDR3 DNA sequence: TGTGCCAGCAGCTACACCGGGACAGGGAACACCGGGGAGCTGTTTTTT. The chain combines TRBV5-6 with TRBJ2-2; 8 positions agree with TRBD1. J lost 1 base, V lost 3 bases, and 5 bases had no gene match. Germline CDR1 and CDR2: SGHDT and YYEEEE. The CDR3 runs to 16 residues.